This T cell receptor beta chain was captured in a study of neoadjuvant anti-PD-1 for oral cavity cancer. Profiling relied on immunoSEQ multiplex PCR, and the TCRdb table lists in-frame clones only, not all of them. The profile shows about 8,400 clones, 60% to 75% of them singletons. The CDR3 is 12 residues long. Looked up from germline, CDR1 is SQVTM and CDR2 is ANQGSEA. V lost 4 bases and J lost 4; bases outside the gene matches: 3. The time point was: after neoadjuvant nivolumab, at surgical resection. The material sequenced was PBMCs, taken after nivolumab (anti-PD-1) treatment. The chain is built from TRBV29-1 and TRBJ1-1; 7 positions agree with TRBD1. This TCR was sampled from a person aged 40 to 85 with oral cavity squamous cell carcinoma. CDR3 residues: CSVGQGVTEAFF. CDR3 nucleotide sequence: TGCAGCGTTGGACAGGGAGTCACTGAAGCTTTCTTT.